One and the same sample provided the 19 T cell receptor beta chains below, sequenced in a study of T-cell reconstitution after alpha-beta-depleted transplantation in children. This sample's TCRbeta library carried unique molecular identifier barcodes. Each CDR3 protein is one row after TCRdb ran MiXCR on the PCR reads. The repertoire holds 700,000 to 950,000 distinct CDR3 sequences, with roughly 15% as singletons. Specimen: PBMCs, mostly from graft donor cells, collected 360 days after TCRalphabeta/CD19-depleted stem cell transplant. Receptor source: a male patient aged 5 to 17 who had a stem cell transplant for acute lymphoblastic leukemia, so the T cells may come from the graft donor.

The J gene is TRBJ2-7, the V gene TRBV4-1; 12 nucleotides agree with TRBD2. Per the germline V gene, CDR1 is MGHRA and CDR2 is YSYEKL. The CDR3 has 15 amino acids. V lost 3 bases and J lost 7; bases outside the gene matches: 7. Written as DNA, the CDR3 is TGCGCCAGCAGCCAGTCACTAGCGGGAGGCTGGGAGCAGTACTTC. Protein: CASSQSLAGGWEQYF.

The chain is built from TRBV12-3 or TRBV12-4 and TRBJ2-1; possibly TRBD2 for D (6 bases). V was pared by 6 bases and J by 9 bases, with 15 bases between. The CDR3 spans 13 residues. The CDR3 DNA reads TGTGCCAGCAGAGGGACTCCTCACGGTGAGCAGTTCTTC. As protein: CASRGTPHGEQFF.

J is TRBJ2-1 and V is TRBV20-1, with D tentatively TRBD2 (5 bases). The CDR3 has 14 amino acids. CDR1 is DFQATT and CDR2 is SNEGSKA in the germline V gene (reference sequence). CDR3 in DNA: TGCAGACCTATTGTCGAGGGAGTGGCAGATGAGCAGTTCTTC. This gives the protein CRPIVEGVADEQFF.

The CDR3 coding sequence is TGTGCCAGCAGCACAGGAATTAACTATGGCTACACCTTC. Translated: CASSTGINYGYTF. This rearrangement joins TRBV6-1 to TRBJ1-2, with D possibly matching TRBD1 (5 bases). This CDR3 has 13 amino acids. Trimming took off 6 bases at V and 1 base at J, with 9 bases between the two ends. Germline loops: CDR1 MNHNS, CDR2 SASEGT.

V and J are TRBV5-1 and TRBJ1-1; no reliable D call. V lost 4 bases and J 7 bases, leaving 11 bases between the germline ends. The CDR3 has 12 amino acids. Germline lookup yields CDR1 SGHRS and CDR2 YFSETQ. The CDR3 sequence is CASSISWGEAFF. For the CDR3, the DNA is TGCGCCAGCAGCATCTCTTGGGGTGAAGCTTTCTTT.

V gene TRBV11-2 combines with J gene TRBJ2-3; D is undetermined. V lost 5 bases and J lost 2, with 17 bases in between. The germline V gene has CDR1 SGHAT and CDR2 FQNNGV. The CDR3 loop spans 16 amino acids. This chain's CDR3 is CASSPIAIGSTDTQYF. As DNA, the CDR3 is TGTGCCAGCAGCCCTATTGCTATTGGTTCCACAGATACGCAGTATTTT.

This clonotype was recorded a few times. The V gene is TRBV12-3 or TRBV12-4, the J gene TRBJ1-1, with D tentatively TRBD1 (6 bases). The CDR3 contains 14 residues. The V gene lost 5 bases and the J gene lost 5 bases, with 15 bases spanning the gap. The CDR3 region is CASSEEGGLTEAFF. The DNA for the CDR3 is TGTGCCAGCAGTGAGGAGGGGGGTCTGACTGAAGCTTTCTTT.

The chain has TRBV5-1 and TRBJ2-7, with 8 bases that match TRBD1. The CDR3 runs to 15 residues. Germline V lookup: CDR1 SGHRS, CDR2 YFSETQ. V lost 2 bases and J lost 0; bases outside the gene matches: 4. CDR3 in DNA: TGCGCCAGCAGCTTTATTACAGGGGGCTCCTACGAGCAGTACTTC. This sequence encodes CASSFITGGSYEQYF.

This clonotype was seen a few times. CDR3 in amino acids: CASRRQANTEAFF. CDR3 nucleotides: TGTGCCAGCAGACGACAGGCGAACACTGAAGCTTTCTTT. The V and J genes are TRBV12-3 or TRBV12-4 and TRBJ1-1, with D possibly TRBD1 on 6 matching bases. CDR3 length: 13 residues. The V and J ends lost 6 bases and 1 base respectively, with 9 bases between them.

This chain links TRBV9 with TRBJ2-3, with 15 positions matching TRBD2. This CDR3 region has 16 residues. Germline CDR1 SGDLS, CDR2 YYNGEE. V lost 4 bases to trimming and J lost 5 bases; unmatched junction nucleotides: 5. The CDR3 nucleotides read TGTGCCAGCAGCTCCCCGGGACTAGCGGGAGGAGATACGCAGTATTTT. This gives the protein CASSSPGLAGGDTQYF.

This sequence joins TRBV14 and TRBJ2-1; D might be TRBD1 (6 bases). V dropped 1 base and J dropped 2 bases, with 12 bases sitting between them. CDR3 length: 16 residues. CDR1 is SGHDN, CDR2 FVKESK, per germline. As DNA, the CDR3 is TGTGCCAGCAGCCAAGGCAACAGGGAGCCCTACAATGAGCAGTTCTTC. This gives the protein CASSQGNREPYNEQFF.

The genes are TRBV12-3 or TRBV12-4 and TRBJ2-7; D gene ambiguous. CDR3 length: 10 residues. Trimming took off 4 bases at V and 5 bases at J, with 3 bases between the two ends. This CDR3 is CASSSNEQYF. CDR3 nucleotide sequence: TGTGCCAGCAGTTCTAACGAGCAGTACTTC.

The rearrangement uses TRBV7-3 and TRBJ1-1; no clear D. Trimming pared 6 bases from V and 0 bases from J, leaving 8 bases between. The CDR3 runs 13 residues. CDR1 and CDR2 from the germline V gene are SGHTA and FQGTGA. The CDR3 DNA reads TGTGCCAGCAGAAAGATCGTGAACACTGAAGCTTTCTTT. Translation gives CASRKIVNTEAFF.

This chain links TRBV3-1 with TRBJ2-7, with 8 bases identical to TRBD2. J lost 4 bases, V lost 5 bases, and 16 bases had no gene match. The CDR3 runs to 17 residues. Per the germline V gene, CDR1 is LGHDT and CDR2 is YNNKEL (reference sequence). CDR3 protein: CASSVPFSSGSLYEQYF. CDR3 bases: TGTGCCAGCAGCGTGCCCTTCTCAAGCGGGAGTCTATACGAGCAGTACTTC.

This clonotype has just a few counts. The chain uses TRBV20-1 and TRBJ2-1, with D perhaps TRBD2 (6 bases). Germline CDR1 and CDR2: DFQATT and SNEGSKA (reference sequence). The V and J ends lost 0 bases and 1 base respectively, with 13 bases between them. The CDR3 loop spans 16 amino acids. As DNA, the CDR3 is TGCAGTGCTAGAGATCCTGCAGCGGGTTCCTACAATGAGCAGTTCTTC. Translation: CSARDPAAGSYNEQFF.

This clonotype has a handful of counts. J is TRBJ1-2 and V is TRBV5-1, with a possible D match to TRBD1 (5 bases). The germline gives CDR1 SGHRS, CDR2 YFSETQ. V shed 4 bases and J shed 3 bases, with 16 bases lying between them. This CDR3 is 15 amino acids long. DNA for the CDR3: TGCGCCAGCAGCGGTAATGGACAACCCTACTATGGCTACACCTTC. Translation gives CASSGNGQPYYGYTF.

The chain uses TRBV5-4 and TRBJ2-1, with 10 bases matching TRBD2. CDR1 is SGHNT and CDR2 is YYREEE in the germline V gene (reference sequence). The CDR3 runs to 15 residues. The junction had 6 bases not matched to a gene; V was cut back by 4 bases and J by 5 bases. The CDR3 loop reads CASSQGTSAHNEQFF. CDR3 nucleotides: TGTGCCAGCAGCCAAGGGACTAGCGCACACAATGAGCAGTTCTTC.

V is TRBV28 and J is TRBJ2-7; D gene unclear. Deletions cut 4 bases from V and 7 bases from J, with 11 bases between. CDR1 and CDR2 from the germline V gene are MDHEN and SYDVKM. The CDR3 extends over 12 amino acids. This chain's CDR3 is CASSSMGVEQYF. CDR3 bases: TGTGCCAGCAGTTCCATGGGCGTGGAGCAGTACTTC.

This rearrangement joins TRBV5-1 to TRBJ2-5; D call uncertain. The CDR3 consists of 14 residues. Trimming pared 4 bases from V and 0 bases from J, leaving 10 bases between. CDR1 SGHRS and CDR2 YFSETQ come from the germline V gene. The CDR3 here is CASSGRTNQETQYF. In nucleotides, the CDR3 is TGCGCCAGCAGCGGACGGACGAACCAAGAGACCCAGTACTTC.